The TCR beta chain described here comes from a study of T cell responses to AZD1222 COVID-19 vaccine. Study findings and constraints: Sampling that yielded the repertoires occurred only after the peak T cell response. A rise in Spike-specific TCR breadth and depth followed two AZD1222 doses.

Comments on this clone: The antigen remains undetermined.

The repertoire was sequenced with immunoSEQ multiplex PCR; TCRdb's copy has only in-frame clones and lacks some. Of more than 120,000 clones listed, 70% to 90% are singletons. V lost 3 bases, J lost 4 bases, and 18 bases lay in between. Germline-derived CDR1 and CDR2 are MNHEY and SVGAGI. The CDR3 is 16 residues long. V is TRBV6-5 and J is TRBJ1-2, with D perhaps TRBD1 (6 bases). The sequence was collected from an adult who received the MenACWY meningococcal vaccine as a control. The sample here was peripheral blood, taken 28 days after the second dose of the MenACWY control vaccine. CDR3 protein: CASSYPQGKGVYGYTF. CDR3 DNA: TGTGCCAGCAGTTATCCGCAGGGGAAGGGGGTCTATGGCTACACCTTC.